The 12 T cell receptor beta chains below were found in one sample sequenced in a study of shared clonotypes between healthy human individuals (TCRdb year 2020). Library preparation used the immunoSEQ multiplex PCR assay. TCRdb carries this immuneACCESS record with in-frame sequences only. Its versions omit some clonotypes, under half of them owing to an unresolved V gene in the studies checked, with the rest unexplained. Recorded for this sample are roughly 1,100,000 clones; about 75% of them occurred a single time. The ten largest make up around 1.5% of the sample. The sample taken for sequencing was memory CD4+ T cells sorted from blood. What this sample's cell subset or site label stands for: CD45RA-negative fraction. Receptors originate from a man aged 18 to 30 in good health.

The V call is TRBV27, the J call TRBJ2-3; D gene unclear. Germline V lookup: CDR1 MNHEY, CDR2 SMNVEV (reference sequence). This CDR3 is built from 11 residues. The V end lost 6 bases, the J end lost 5 bases, and 6 bases lay between the germline ends. CDR3 DNA sequence: TGTGCCAGCAGGGTTGGAGATACGCAGTATTTT. It specifies CASRVGDTQYF.

The V gene is TRBV19, the J gene TRBJ1-2; D gene uncertain. CDR1 is LNHDA, CDR2 SQIVND, per germline (reference sequence). The germline V and J ends were trimmed by 5 bases and 7 bases, with 17 bases remaining between them. The CDR3 is made up of 14 amino acids. The CDR3 region has the DNA TGTGCCAGTAGTGCGGGCTGGAGTGATCGTGGCTACACCTTC. Its protein is CASSAGWSDRGYTF.

This rearrangement joins TRBV27 to TRBJ2-6; unclear D gene. The CDR3 loop spans 14 amino acids. Germline values: CDR1 MNHEY, CDR2 SMNVEV (reference sequence). Between the trimmed V and J ends, which lost 5 bases and 2 bases, there was a span of 7 bases. CDR3 sequence (DNA): TGTGCCAGCAGTGCCCTAACTGGGGCCAACGTCCTGACTTTC. Amino acids: CASSALTGANVLTF.

The sample holds one count of this clone. The same CDR3 arises from other DNA sequences in this sample as well. The V call is TRBV30, the J call TRBJ1-5; 8 bases match TRBD1. The CDR3 contains 13 residues. Per germline, CDR1 GTSNPN and CDR2 SVGIG (reference sequence). J gave up 2 bases and V 4 bases, and 1 base lay outside the gene matches. The CDR3 is CAWTGGGNQPQHF. The CDR3 DNA is TGTGCCTGGACAGGGGGCGGCAATCAGCCCCAGCATTTT.

The chain joins TRBV10-3 to TRBJ2-5; 8 bases are shared with TRBD1. Germline assignment: CDR1 ENHRY and CDR2 SYGVKD. The CDR3 runs to 13 residues. With V trimmed by 2 bases and J by 4 bases, 0 bases remained unmatched. CDR3 DNA sequence: TGTGCCATCAGTGAGACAGGGGGAGAGACCCAGTACTTC. This encodes CAISETGGETQYF.

The chain employs TRBV19 and TRBJ2-6; the match to TRBD1 covers 7 bases. V shed 5 bases and J 1 base; nucleotides not matched to a gene: 5. Germline V gives CDR1 LNHDA, CDR2 SQIVND (reference sequence). The CDR3 consists of 16 residues. The CDR3 here is CASSPTGLSGANVLTF. In DNA form, the CDR3 reads TGTGCCAGTAGTCCGACAGGGTTATCTGGGGCCAACGTCCTGACTTTC.

The V call is TRBV4-3, the J call TRBJ2-1; 10 bases align to TRBD2. From germline, CDR1 is LGHNA and CDR2 YSLEER. This CDR3 region has 15 residues. V lost 4 bases, J lost 2 bases, and 2 bases stayed unmatched. The chain's CDR3 is CASSRTSGAYNEQFF. CDR3 in DNA: TGCGCCAGCAGCCGCACTAGCGGGGCCTACAATGAGCAGTTCTTC.

Ten or more counts support this clone. V gene TRBV6-6 combines with J gene TRBJ1-2; 8 nucleotides line up with TRBD1. There are 13 residues in the CDR3. After removal of 7 bases from V and 4 bases from J, the junction contained 5 bases not matched to a gene. CDR1 is MNHNY, CDR2 SVGAGI, per germline (reference sequence). The CDR3 sequence: CASMDRASYGYTF. In DNA form, the CDR3 reads TGTGCCAGCATGGACAGGGCCAGCTATGGCTACACCTTC.

The rearrangement joins TRBV7-9 to TRBJ1-6; 7 nucleotides align to TRBD1. Germline V CDR1 and CDR2: SEHNR, FQNEAQ (reference sequence). Trimming removed 0 bases from V and 8 bases from J; junction bases left unmatched: 4. CDR3 length: 15 residues. The CDR3 is CASSLADRDYSPLHF. CDR3 bases: TGTGCCAGCAGCTTAGCTGACAGGGATTATTCACCCCTCCACTTT.

The genes are TRBV5-6 and TRBJ2-4; TRBD1 matches 10 bases. V lost 4 bases, J lost 6 bases, and 7 bases stayed unmatched. This CDR3 has 15 amino acids. Per germline, CDR1 SGHDT and CDR2 YYEEEE. CDR3: CASSLLTGGINIQYF. The CDR3 region has the DNA TGTGCCAGCAGCCTCCTGACAGGGGGCATAAACATTCAGTACTTC.

The chain links TRBV7-2 to TRBJ1-2; D remains ambiguous. The CDR3 totals 11 residues. Trimming took off 1 base at V and 7 bases at J, with 4 bases between the two ends. The germline V gene encodes CDR1 SGHTA and CDR2 FQGNSA. The CDR3 nucleotides are TGTGCCAGCAGCTTAGAATTTGGCTACACCTTC. This codes for CASSLEFGYTF.

This clone was seen a few times. The genes are TRBV10-3 and TRBJ2-3; D might be TRBD1 (5 bases). Germline CDR1 and CDR2: ENHRY and SYGVKD. V lost 6 bases, J lost 5 bases, and 12 bases lay in between. The CDR3 consists of 13 residues. The DNA for the CDR3 is TGTGCCATCAGCCAGGGCCGGGTAGATACGCAGTATTTT. Residues: CAISQGRVDTQYF.